The 16 T cell receptor beta chains listed next were all sequenced from one sample in a study of cytomegalovirus exposure and HLA in healthy donors. 60 Vbeta and 13 Jbeta primers were used in PCR. Data came from immunoSEQ multiplex PCR; TCRdb stores just in-frame clones and leaves some out. The sample has tens of thousands of clones, and its top ten clones hold 4% to 5.5%. The sequencing sample was made of PBMCs. These receptor sequences come from a man younger than 45 in good health and CMV-seropositive.

V and J are TRBV9 and TRBJ2-1, with 12 positions matching TRBD2. Trimming took 3 bases from V and 4 from J; bases not matched to a gene: 5. This CDR3 spans 16 amino acids. Germline V lookup: CDR1 SGDLS, CDR2 YYNGEE. The CDR3 bases are TGTGCCAGCAGCGGACTAGCGGGAGATACTTACAATGAGCAGTTCTTC. This translates into CASSGLAGDTYNEQFF.

Details on this clone: Other DNA sequences in the same sample also yield this CDR3. This chain connects TRBV20-1 to TRBJ2-5; 7 nucleotides agree with TRBD2. The last part of the DNA fits TRBJ2-7 better; the J call may be wrong. The CDR3 is 11 residues long. Germline V lookup: CDR1 DFQATT, CDR2 SNEGSKA (reference sequence). The DNA for the CDR3 is TGCAGTGTCCAGCGGGATTACGAGCAGTACTTC. It specifies CSVQRDYEQYF.

The chain has TRBV4-1 and TRBJ1-4; D call uncertain. The length of the CDR3 is 15 residues. V dropped 1 base and J dropped 3 bases, with 9 bases sitting between them. The germline V gene has CDR1 MGHRA and CDR2 YSYEKL. CDR3 region: CASSQGQNSNEKLFF. CDR3 in DNA: TGCGCCAGCAGCCAAGGGCAGAATTCTAATGAAAAACTGTTTTTT.

The V call is TRBV6-1, the J call TRBJ2-3; 10 bases are shared with TRBD2. Germline V CDR1 and CDR2: MNHNS, SASEGT. The CDR3 totals 16 residues. Trimming at V came to 3 bases and at J to 4 bases, leaving 7 bases not matched to a gene. The chain's CDR3 is CASSDRTSGHADTQYF. In DNA form, the CDR3 reads TGTGCCAGCAGTGATAGGACTAGCGGACACGCAGATACGCAGTATTTT.

The chain links TRBV7-3 to TRBJ2-2; weak D call: TRBD2 (6 bases). V gave up 2 bases and J gave up 5 bases, with 12 bases separating them. The CDR3 has 15 residues. Germline V CDR1 and CDR2: SGHTA, FQGTGA. CDR3 loop: CASSLGGKGTGELFF. DNA of the CDR3: TGTGCCAGCAGCTTAGGGGGGAAGGGAACCGGGGAGCTGTTTTTT.

The V call is TRBV27, the J call TRBJ1-2; D ambiguous. In germline, CDR1 is MNHEY, CDR2 SMNVEV (reference sequence). CDR3 length: 12 amino acids. V was trimmed by 5 bases and J by 6 bases, leaving 10 bases between them. CDR3 loop: CASSTNGHGYTF. The DNA for the CDR3 is TGTGCCAGCAGTACAAATGGCCATGGCTACACCTTC.

The chain is built from TRBV29-1 and TRBJ1-2; 7 bases match TRBD1. The CDR3 is 12 amino acids. The junction had 10 bases not matched to a gene; V was cut back by 7 bases and J by 8 bases. Per germline, CDR1 SQVTM and CDR2 ANQGSEA. The DNA of the CDR3 is TGCAGCGGAGGGACAGCCGTGGGGGGCTACACCTTC. The encoded protein is CSGGTAVGGYTF.

The chain recombines TRBV12-5 with TRBJ1-5, with 8 bases identical to TRBD1. V lost 0 bases to trimming and J lost 1 base; unmatched junction nucleotides: 11. Germline loops: CDR1 LGHNT, CDR2 FRNRAP. The CDR3 length is 19 residues. The CDR3 spells CASGLVHMSGGVSNQPQHF. The DNA for the CDR3 is TGTGCTAGTGGTTTGGTACATATGTCAGGGGGCGTGAGCAATCAGCCCCAGCATTTT.

J is TRBJ1-1 and V is TRBV15; no clear D gene. The CDR3 sequence is 15 residues long. CDR1 is LNHNV, CDR2 YYDKDF, per germline (reference sequence). V lost 1 base to trimming and J lost 0 bases, with 9 bases between them. The CDR3 protein is CATSRGGWMNTEAFF. In DNA form, the CDR3 reads TGTGCCACCAGCAGAGGAGGGTGGATGAACACTGAAGCTTTCTTT.

The chain recombines TRBV21-1 with TRBJ2-7; the table's D gene call, TRBD2, was not cross checked with the DNA. TRBV21-1 is classified as a pseudogene. CDR3 size: 18 residues. The CDR3 nucleotides are TGTGCCAGCAGCAAGGAAGCTCCCCTAGCGGGGGCTTCCTACGAGCAGTACTTC. Its protein is CASSKEAPLAGASYEQYF.

The chain links TRBV9 to TRBJ1-4; 7 positions agree with TRBD1. Germline CDR1 and CDR2: SGDLS and YYNGEE. The CDR3 is made up of 15 amino acids. J lost 4 bases, V lost 0 bases, and 3 bases had no gene match. The DNA of the CDR3 is TGTGCCAGCAGCGTAGAGGGACAGCTTAATGAAAAACTGTTTTTT. It specifies CASSVEGQLNEKLFF.

The genes are TRBV13 and TRBJ2-3; 9 bases are a match to TRBD2. Germline V CDR1 and CDR2: PRHDT, FYEKMQ (reference sequence). The V and J ends lost 3 bases and 8 bases, in that order; junction bases with no gene match: 6. The CDR3 is 14 residues long. CDR3 in DNA: TGTGCCAGCAGCTTTGCGGGGGGGCCGGTTACGCAGTATTTT. It translates to CASSFAGGPVTQYF.

This chain uses TRBV18 with TRBJ2-7; 10 bases are shared with TRBD2. Trimming cost V 2 bases and J 5 bases; bases outside gene matches: 12. The CDR3 contains 17 residues. Germline CDR1 and CDR2: KGHSH and LQKENI. CDR3 region: CASSPGLTSGKEDEQYF. The CDR3 nucleotides read TGTGCCAGCTCACCAGGGCTTACTAGCGGGAAAGAAGACGAGCAGTACTTC.

The chain combines TRBV5-1 with TRBJ2-1; 11 bases fit TRBD1. With V trimmed by 4 bases and J by 6 bases, 15 bases remained unmatched. CDR1 is SGHRS, CDR2 YFSETQ, per germline. The CDR3 length is 18 residues. The CDR3 coding sequence is TGCGCCAGCAGCCTAGGTGGACAGGGGGCAAGAAGCGGCAATGAGCAGTTCTTC. Its translation: CASSLGGQGARSGNEQFF.

This chain connects TRBV6-1 to TRBJ1-5, with no clear D. Trimming cost V 1 base and J 0 bases, with 13 bases left between them. The CDR3 has 17 residues. Germline V gene lookup returns CDR1 MNHNS and CDR2 SASEGT. This CDR3 reads CASSEGFYTDSNQPQHF. CDR3 nucleotide sequence: TGTGCCAGCAGTGAAGGGTTCTATACAGATAGCAATCAGCCCCAGCATTTT.

The V gene is TRBV6-9, the J gene TRBJ1-5; no definite D call. In germline, CDR1 is MNHGY, CDR2 SVAAGI. V gave up 11 bases and J gave up 5 bases, with 13 bases separating them. The CDR3 contains 12 residues. CDR3 region: CAPHSPYQPQHF. Here the CDR3 DNA reads TGTGCCCCGCACAGCCCATATCAGCCCCAGCATTTT.